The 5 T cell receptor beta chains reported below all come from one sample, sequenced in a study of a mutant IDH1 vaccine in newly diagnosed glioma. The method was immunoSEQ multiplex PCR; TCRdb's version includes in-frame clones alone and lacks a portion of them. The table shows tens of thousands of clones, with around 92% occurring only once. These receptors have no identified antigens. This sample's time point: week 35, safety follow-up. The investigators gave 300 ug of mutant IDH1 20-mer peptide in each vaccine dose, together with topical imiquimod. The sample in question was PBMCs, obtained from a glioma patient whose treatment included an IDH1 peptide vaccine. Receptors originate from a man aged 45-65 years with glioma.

The CDR3 spells CAISGTGPHRVNYGYTF. DNA for the CDR3: TGTGCCATCAGTGGCACGGGACCCCACAGGGTTAACTATGGCTACACCTTC. V gene TRBV10-3 combines with J gene TRBJ1-2, with a weak D call TRBD1 (6 bases). CDR1 and CDR2 (germline): ENHRY, SYGVKD. Deletions cut 4 bases from V and 1 base from J, with 19 bases between. The CDR3 loop spans 17 amino acids.

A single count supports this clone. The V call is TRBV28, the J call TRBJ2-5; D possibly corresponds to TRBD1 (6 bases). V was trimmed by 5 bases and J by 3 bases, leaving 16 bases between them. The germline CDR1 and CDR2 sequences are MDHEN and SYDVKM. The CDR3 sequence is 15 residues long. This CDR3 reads CASSPQQGSEETQYF. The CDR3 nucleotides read TGTGCCAGCAGTCCCCAGCAGGGGAGCGAAGAGACCCAGTACTTC.

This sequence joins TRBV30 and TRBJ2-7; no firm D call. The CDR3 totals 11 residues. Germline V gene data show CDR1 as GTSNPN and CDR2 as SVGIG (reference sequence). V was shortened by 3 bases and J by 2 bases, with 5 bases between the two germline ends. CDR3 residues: CAWREAYEQYF. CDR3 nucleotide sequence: TGTGCCTGGAGAGAAGCCTACGAGCAGTACTTC.

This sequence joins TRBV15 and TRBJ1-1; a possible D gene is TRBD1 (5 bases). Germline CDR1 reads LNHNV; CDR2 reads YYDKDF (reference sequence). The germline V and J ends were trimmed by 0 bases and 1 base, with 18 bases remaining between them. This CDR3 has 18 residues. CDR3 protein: CATSRDRNRLFSNTEAFF. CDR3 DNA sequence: TGTGCCACCAGCAGAGATCGTAACAGGCTCTTCTCGAACACTGAAGCTTTCTTT.

CDR3 bases: TGTATAACAGGGAGCTCCTATAATTCACCCCTCCACTTT. This translates into CITGSSYNSPLHF. This sequence joins TRBV10-3 and TRBJ1-6; D possibly corresponds to TRBD1 (6 bases). This CDR3 is built from 13 residues. The germline gives CDR1 ENHRY, CDR2 SYGVKD.